This is a list of T cell receptor beta chains from one sample in a study of OX40 agonist ivuxolimab in advanced cancers. The repertoire was sequenced with immunoSEQ multiplex PCR; TCRdb's copy has only in-frame clones and lacks some. This table has approximately 44,000 clones, 86% appearing once. The source was CD4+ or CD8+ T cells sorted from blood, collected in a trial of the OX40 agonist ivuxolimab. The receptors stem from an adult with an advanced solid tumor such as melanoma, head and neck, liver or kidney cancer. The CDR3 runs from the conserved cysteine through the conserved F or W. The D gene is left open where the match is weak. A clone size is listed for some rows: how often the clone was seen (once, few, many), or a class if it is expanded.

abundance,v_gene,j_gene,d_gene,CDR3nt,CDR3aa
-,TRBV14,TRBJ2-7,-,TGTGCCAGCATTCTCGGAGGTCCCTCCTACGAGCAGTACTTC,CASILGGPSYEQYF
-,TRBV6-6,TRBJ2-1,-,TGTGCCAGCAGTTCCGGGACTTATGAGCAGTTCTTC,CASSSGTYEQFF
-,TRBV4-2,TRBJ2-5,-,TGTGCCAGCAGCCAACACTTGCAAGAGACCCAGTACTTC,CASSQHLQETQYF
-,TRBV5-5,TRBJ2-7,-,TGTGCCAGCAGCTCATGGGGCTCTTCCTACGAGCAGTACTTC,CASSSWGSSYEQYF
-,TRBV2,TRBJ2-5,TRBD1,TGTGCCAGCAGTGGTGGAGGGACAGGGGGCCAAGAGACCCAGTACTTC,CASSGGGTGGQETQYF
once,TRBV6-5,TRBJ1-4,-,TGTGCCAGCAGTTACACCAGCGAAAGTTCTAATGAAAAACTGTTTTTT,CASSYTSESSNEKLFF
-,TRBV19,TRBJ2-7,TRBD1,TGTGCCAGTAGTATGTGGGGACAGGGTATGTACGAGCAGTACTTC,CASSMWGQGMYEQYF
once,TRBV19,TRBJ2-7,-,TGTGCCAGTAGTTCGGGGAGGGACAATTCCTACGAGCAGTACTTC,CASSSGRDNSYEQYF
-,TRBV11-2,TRBJ2-2,-,TGTGCCAGCAGCTTAAGGTCGCAGGGAACCGGGGAGCTGTTTTTT,CASSLRSQGTGELFF
few,TRBV7-3,TRBJ1-1,-,TGTGCCAGCAGCTTCCAGGGGAACACTGAAGCTTTCTTT,CASSFQGNTEAFF
-,TRBV10-3,TRBJ2-7,-,TGTGCCATCAGTGAGTCGATGGGCTCGGAGCAGTACTTC,CAISESMGSEQYF
few,TRBV27,TRBJ2-5,TRBD1,TGTGCCAGCAGTAAAAGGGACAGGGTGGGTGAGACCCAGTACTTC,CASSKRDRVGETQYF
-,TRBV6-5,TRBJ2-2,-,TGTGCCAGCAGTTTGCAGTTTAACACCGGGGAGCTGTTTTTT,CASSLQFNTGELFF
-,TRBV11-2,TRBJ2-7,-,TGTGCCAGCAGTCTGGGTGGTGACTACGAGCAGTACTTC,CASSLGGDYEQYF
-,TRBV18,TRBJ1-5,-,TGTGCCAGCTCATCCCGGGGCACCAATCAGCCCCAGCATTTT,CASSSRGTNQPQHF
-,TRBV5-5,TRBJ1-1,-,TGTGCCAGCAGCTTAGAAGGGGGTATGAACACTGAAGCTTTCTTT,CASSLEGGMNTEAFF
few,TRBV19,TRBJ1-1,-,TGTGCCAGTAGTCCCCACGAGGGAATGAACACTGAAGCTTTCTTT,CASSPHEGMNTEAFF
-,TRBV11-2,TRBJ1-1,-,TGTGCCAGCAGCTTGATGGGGGGGAACACTGAAGCTTTCTTT,CASSLMGGNTEAFF
-,TRBV7-9,TRBJ2-3,-,TGTGCCAGCAGCCAGGACACGGCAGATACGCAGTATTTT,CASSQDTADTQYF
-,TRBV6-5,TRBJ1-1,TRBD1,TGTGCCAGCAGTACCCTCCAGGGGGAGGATGAAGCTTTCTTT,CASSTLQGEDEAFF
-,TRBV9,TRBJ1-2,TRBD1,TGTGCCAGCAGCCTCTACTACGGGGGAACAGGGGCAGGCGGCTACACCTTC,CASSLYYGGTGAGGYTF
-,TRBV28,TRBJ2-6,-,TGTGCCAGCAGCCCTATCCCGGACCTATCTGGGGCCAACGTCCTGACTTTC,CASSPIPDLSGANVLTF
medium-sized,TRBV27,TRBJ1-5,-,TGTGCCAGCAGTTTATACGGGACACTAAATCAGCCCCAGCATTTT,CASSLYGTLNQPQHF
-,TRBV2,TRBJ1-5,TRBD1,TGTGCCAGCACCGCGGGACAGGGGAATCAGCCCCAGCATTTT,CASTAGQGNQPQHF
-,TRBV5-4,TRBJ2-7,TRBD2,TGTGCCAGCAGCGGAACTAGCGGGGTCTACGAGCAGTACTTC,CASSGTSGVYEQYF
-,TRBV6-5,TRBJ2-1,-,TGTGCCAGCAGTTACTCGGATTCATCCTACAATGAGCAGTTCTTC,CASSYSDSSYNEQFF
-,TRBV19,TRBJ1-4,-,TGTGCCAGTAGTATAGCCCCTCTCCAGGGCGACGCAACTAATGAAAAACTGTTTTTT,CASSIAPLQGDATNEKLFF
-,TRBV11-2,TRBJ2-7,TRBD1,TGTGCCAGCAGCCGATCAAGGACAGGGGGTTTCAACGAGCAGTACTTC,CASSRSRTGGFNEQYF
-,TRBV6-5,TRBJ2-2,-,TGTGCCAGCAGGTCAATCCCAGTGAACACCGGGGAGCTGTTTTTT,CASRSIPVNTGELFF
-,TRBV28,TRBJ1-3,-,TGTGCCAGCAGTTTAAACTCCAGGGGAGTTGGAAACACCATATATTTT,CASSLNSRGVGNTIYF
-,TRBV9,TRBJ2-7,-,TGTGCCAGCAGCGTCTCCGGGACCGATAGCTCCTACGAGCAGTACTTC,CASSVSGTDSSYEQYF
-,TRBV2,TRBJ2-1,TRBD2,TGTGCCAGCAGTGAACCTCTAGCGGGGGGGCCCTTCAATGAGCAGTTCTTC,CASSEPLAGGPFNEQFF
-,TRBV27,TRBJ1-4,-,TGTGCCAGCAGATTGGTGAGGGCAACTAATGAAAAACTGTTTTTT,CASRLVRATNEKLFF
-,TRBV5-1,TRBJ1-2,-,TGCGCCAGCAGCTTGTGGAGTGGGGACGCCGCTAACTATGGCTACACCTTC,CASSLWSGDAANYGYTF
few,TRBV2,TRBJ1-1,-,TGTGCCAGCAGTCTTCAAGGGGGGGTCGAAGCTTTCTTT,CASSLQGGVEAFF
-,TRBV6-1,TRBJ2-4,TRBD1,TGTGCCAGCAGTGAAGCGCTTTTTAGACAGGGGGCGGACATTCAGTACTTC,CASSEALFRQGADIQYF
-,TRBV11-2,TRBJ2-3,-,TGTGCCAGCAGCTTTGGATCAGATACGCAGTATTTT,CASSFGSDTQYF
once,TRBV9,TRBJ1-5,TRBD1,TGTGCCAGCAGCGTAGACAGGGGGACTCAGCCCCAGCATTTT,CASSVDRGTQPQHF
-,TRBV11-2,TRBJ2-2,-,TGTGCCAGCACCCTGGGGTGGGGGGGCGGTAAAAACACCGGGGAGCTGTTTTTT,CASTLGWGGGKNTGELFF
-,TRBV11-3,TRBJ1-1,-,TGTGCCAGCAGCTTAGGGGTGAACACTGAAGCTTTCTTT,CASSLGVNTEAFF
once,TRBV9,TRBJ2-1,TRBD2,TGTGCCAGCCGGCGGGGGGGCGGCGATGAGCAGTTCTTC,CASRRGGGDEQFF
-,TRBV27,TRBJ1-1,-,TGTGCCAGCAGTCTTCGGGGGGGTTTAATGAACACTGAAGCTTTCTTT,CASSLRGGLMNTEAFF
-,TRBV4-2,TRBJ2-6,-,TGTGCCAGCAGCCAAGAAGATGGACTCTCTGGGGCCAACGTCCTGACTTTC,CASSQEDGLSGANVLTF
-,TRBV29-1,TRBJ2-7,TRBD1,TGCAGCGTTGAAATCGTGCAGGGGGCCTCCTACGAGCAGTACTTC,CSVEIVQGASYEQYF
once,TRBV27,TRBJ2-7,TRBD1,TGTGCCAGCAGACTTATACAGGGGAGACTTGGCGAGCAGTACTTC,CASRLIQGRLGEQYF
-,TRBV5-4,TRBJ2-3,-,TGTGCCAGCAGCTCCTACGAGGATACGCAGTATTTT,CASSSYEDTQYF
-,TRBV4-3,TRBJ2-5,-,TGCGCCAGCAGCCGGGAGAGTAGCGAGACCCAGTACTTC,CASSRESSETQYF